The clone carrying this T cell receptor beta chain was counted ten times or more. The data stem from a study of human T cells and chemical hapten exposure. The time point is: pre-sensitization, week 0. Treatment defined: therapeutic diphenylcyclopropenone sensitization with weekly scalp DPC. Using its own MiXCR run on the RACE reads, TCRdb lists one record per CDR3 protein. The table has 300,000 to 450,000 distinct CDR3 sequences, more than 4.5% seen once. CDR1 MNHEY and CDR2 SVGEGT come from the germline V gene. V lost 0 bases and J lost 4, with 12 bases in between. The CDR3 is 15 residues long. The chain links TRBV6-2 or TRBV6-3 to TRBJ1-2; D perhaps matches TRBD1 (5 bases). The sequenced sample was whole blood, obtained in connection with sensitization to the hapten diphenylcyclopropenone (DPC). The origin of this receptor is a woman between 45 and 65 years old with alopecia areata. Some clones in this sample may be carry-over from other donors' samples. The CDR3 region has the DNA TGTGCCAGCAGTTACTCCGGGACGGCGATCTATGGCTACACCTTC. Translation: CASSYSGTAIYGYTF.